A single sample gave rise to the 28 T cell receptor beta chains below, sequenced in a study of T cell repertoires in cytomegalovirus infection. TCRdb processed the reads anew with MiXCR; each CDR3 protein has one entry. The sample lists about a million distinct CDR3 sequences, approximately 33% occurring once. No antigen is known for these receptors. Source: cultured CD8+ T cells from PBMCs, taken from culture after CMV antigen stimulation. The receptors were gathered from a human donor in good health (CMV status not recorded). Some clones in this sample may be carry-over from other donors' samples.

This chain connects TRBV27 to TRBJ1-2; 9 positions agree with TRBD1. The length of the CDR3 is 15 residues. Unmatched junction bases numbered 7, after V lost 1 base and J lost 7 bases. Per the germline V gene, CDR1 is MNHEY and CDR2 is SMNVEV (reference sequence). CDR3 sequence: CASSLFPGQGAGYTF. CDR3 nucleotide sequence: TGTGCCAGCAGTTTATTTCCGGGACAGGGTGCTGGCTACACCTTC.

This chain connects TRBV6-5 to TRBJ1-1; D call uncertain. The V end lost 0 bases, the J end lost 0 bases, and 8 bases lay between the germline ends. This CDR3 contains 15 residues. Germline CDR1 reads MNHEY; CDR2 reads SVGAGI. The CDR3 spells CASSYSSTLNTEAFF. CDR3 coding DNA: TGTGCCAGCAGTTACTCGTCCACCTTGAACACTGAAGCTTTCTTT.

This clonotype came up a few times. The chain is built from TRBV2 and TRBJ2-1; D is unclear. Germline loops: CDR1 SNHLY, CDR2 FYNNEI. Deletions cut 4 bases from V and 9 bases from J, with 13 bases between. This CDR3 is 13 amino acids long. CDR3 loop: CASSVGAFGEQFF. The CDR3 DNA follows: TGTGCCAGCAGTGTTGGTGCTTTTGGTGAGCAGTTCTTC. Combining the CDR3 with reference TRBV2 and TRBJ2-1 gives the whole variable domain EPEVTQTPSHQVTQMGQEVILRCVPISNHLYFYWYRQILGQKVEFLVSFYNNEISEKSEIFDDQFSVERPDGSNFTLKIRSTKLEDSAMYFCASSVGAFGEQFFGPGTRLTVL.

In DNA, the CDR3 is TGTGCCAGCAGCCTTAACAGGGGGCGGAACACCGGGGAGCTGTTTTTT. Translated: CASSLNRGRNTGELFF. The chain carries TRBV7-6 and TRBJ2-2; 9 nucleotides agree with TRBD1. CDR1 and CDR2 (germline): SGHVS, FNYEAQ. The CDR3 covers 16 residues. V was clipped by 5 bases and J by 1 base; unmatched bases: 5.

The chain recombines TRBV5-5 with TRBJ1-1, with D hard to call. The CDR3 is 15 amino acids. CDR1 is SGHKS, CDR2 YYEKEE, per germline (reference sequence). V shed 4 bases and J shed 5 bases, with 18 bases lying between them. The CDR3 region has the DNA TGTGCCAGCAGCATGAGTGATGGGCCGAGGACTGAAGCTTTCTTT. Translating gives CASSMSDGPRTEAFF.

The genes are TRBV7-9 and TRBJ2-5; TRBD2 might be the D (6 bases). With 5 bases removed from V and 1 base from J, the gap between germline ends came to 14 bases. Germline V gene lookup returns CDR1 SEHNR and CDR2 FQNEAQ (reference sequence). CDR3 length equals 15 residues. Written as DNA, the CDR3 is TGTGCCAGCAGCGGTTGGCGGGAAGCCCAAGAGACCCAGTACTTC. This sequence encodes CASSGWREAQETQYF.

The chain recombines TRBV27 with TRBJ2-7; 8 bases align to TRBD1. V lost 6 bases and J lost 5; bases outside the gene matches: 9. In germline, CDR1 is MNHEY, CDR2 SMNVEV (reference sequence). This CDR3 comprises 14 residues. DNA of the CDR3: TGTGCCAGCAGCCCAGGGGGCGGCCCCCACGAGCAGTACTTC. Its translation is CASSPGGGPHEQYF.

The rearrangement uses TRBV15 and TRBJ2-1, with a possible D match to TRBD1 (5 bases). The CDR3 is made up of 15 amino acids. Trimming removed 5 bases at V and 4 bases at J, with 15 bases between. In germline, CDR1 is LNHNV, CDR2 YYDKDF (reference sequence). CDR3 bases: TGTGCCACCAGCGCCGCTTCTGACAGTTACAATGAGCAGTTCTTC. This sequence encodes CATSAASDSYNEQFF.

The CDR3 sequence is CASSELPNYSNQPQHF. CDR3 in DNA: TGTGCCAGCAGTGAACTTCCGAACTATAGCAATCAGCCCCAGCATTTT. The chain couples TRBV2 to TRBJ1-5; D uncertain. Trimming removed 2 bases from V and 0 bases from J, with 11 bases in between. Per the germline V gene, CDR1 is SNHLY and CDR2 is FYNNEI. The CDR3 length is 16 residues.

This CDR3 reads CASSLALQGGTEAFF. The DNA for the CDR3 is TGTGCCAGCAGCTTAGCGCTGCAGGGTGGCACTGAAGCTTTCTTT. The gene calls are TRBV7-2 and TRBJ1-1, with a tentative D call TRBD1 (5 bases). The CDR3 covers 15 residues. Trimming left V 0 bases short and J 4 bases short, with 12 bases between. CDR1 is SGHTA, CDR2 FQGNSA, per germline.

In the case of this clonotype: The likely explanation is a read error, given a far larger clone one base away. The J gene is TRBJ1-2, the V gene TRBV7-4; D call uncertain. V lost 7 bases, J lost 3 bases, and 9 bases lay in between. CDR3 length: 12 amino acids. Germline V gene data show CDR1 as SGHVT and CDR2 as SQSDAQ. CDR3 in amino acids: CASTFGDYGYTF. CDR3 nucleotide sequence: TGTGCCAGCACCTTCGGGGACTATGGCTACACCTTC.

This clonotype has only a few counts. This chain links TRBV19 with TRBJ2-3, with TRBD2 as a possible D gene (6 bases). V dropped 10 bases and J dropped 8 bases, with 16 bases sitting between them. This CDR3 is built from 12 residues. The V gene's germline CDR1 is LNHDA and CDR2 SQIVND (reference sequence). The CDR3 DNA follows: TGTGCCACCCGAACGGTGGGAGGTACGCAGTATTTT. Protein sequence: CATRTVGGTQYF. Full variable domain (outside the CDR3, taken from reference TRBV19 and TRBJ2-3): DGGITQSPKYLFRKEGQNVTLSCEQNLNHDAMYWYRQDPGQGLRLIYYSQIVNDFQKGDIAEGYSVSREKKESFPLTVTSAQKNPTAFYLCATRTVGGTQYFGPGTRLTVL.

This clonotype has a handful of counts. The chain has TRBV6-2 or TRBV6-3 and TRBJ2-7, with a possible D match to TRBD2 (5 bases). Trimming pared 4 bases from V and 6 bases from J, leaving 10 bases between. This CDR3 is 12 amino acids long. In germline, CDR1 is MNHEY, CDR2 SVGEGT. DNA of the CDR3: TGTGCCAGCAGTTTCGGGGTGGGCGAGCAGTACGTC. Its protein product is CASSFGVGEQYV.

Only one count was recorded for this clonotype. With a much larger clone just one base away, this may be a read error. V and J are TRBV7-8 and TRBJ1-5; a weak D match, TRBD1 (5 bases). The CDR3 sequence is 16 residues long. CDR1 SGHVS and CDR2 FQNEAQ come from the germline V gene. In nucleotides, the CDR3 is TGTGTCAGCAGCTTAGTTACAGGCCGTAGCAATCAGCCCCAGCATTTT. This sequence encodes CVSSLVTGRSNQPQHF.

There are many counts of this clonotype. The CDR3 DNA sequence: TGTGCCAGCAAAGAGGAGACCGGTGATATCGGCTACACCTTC. Encoded protein: CASKEETGDIGYTF. The chain couples TRBV7-6 to TRBJ1-2; D is unclear. V was cut by 7 bases and J by 8 bases, with 20 bases left in between. The CDR3 is 14 amino acids. Germline V gene sequence: CDR1 SGHVS, CDR2 FNYEAQ.

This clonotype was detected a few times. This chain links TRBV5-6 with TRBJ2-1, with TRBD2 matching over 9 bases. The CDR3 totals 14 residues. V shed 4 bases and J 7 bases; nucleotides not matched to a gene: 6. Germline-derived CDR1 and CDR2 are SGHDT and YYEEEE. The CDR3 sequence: CASSLGTSTNEQFF. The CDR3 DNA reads TGTGCCAGCAGCCTCGGGACTAGCACAAATGAGCAGTTCTTC. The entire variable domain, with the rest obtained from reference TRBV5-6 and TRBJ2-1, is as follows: DAGVTQSPTHLIKTRGQQVTLRCSPKSGHDTVSWYQQALGQGPQFIFQYYEEEERQRGNFPDRFSGHQFPNYSSELNVNALLLGDSALYLCASSLGTSTNEQFFGPGTRLTVL.

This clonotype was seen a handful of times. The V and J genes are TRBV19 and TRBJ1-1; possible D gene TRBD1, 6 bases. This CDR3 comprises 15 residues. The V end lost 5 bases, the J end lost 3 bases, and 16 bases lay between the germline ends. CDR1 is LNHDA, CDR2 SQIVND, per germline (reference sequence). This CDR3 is CASSPRAPGDTEAFF. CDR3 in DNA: TGTGCCAGTAGTCCCCGGGCCCCAGGGGACACTGAAGCTTTCTTT.

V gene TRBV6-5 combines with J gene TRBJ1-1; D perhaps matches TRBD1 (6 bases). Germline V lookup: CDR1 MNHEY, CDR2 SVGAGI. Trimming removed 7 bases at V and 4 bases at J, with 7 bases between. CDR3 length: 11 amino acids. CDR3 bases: TGTGCCAGCAAACAGGGCACTGAAGCTTTCTTT. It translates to CASKQGTEAFF.

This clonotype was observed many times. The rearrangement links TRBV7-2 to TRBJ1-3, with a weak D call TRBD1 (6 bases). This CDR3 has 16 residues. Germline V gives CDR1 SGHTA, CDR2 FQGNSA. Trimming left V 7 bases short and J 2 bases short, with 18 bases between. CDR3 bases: TGTGCCAGCACCGCGGTCAGGGCAGGGGCTGGAAACACCATATATTTT. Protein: CASTAVRAGAGNTIYF. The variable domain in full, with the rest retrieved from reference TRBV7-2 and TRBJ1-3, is GAGVSQSPSNKVTEKGKDVELRCDPISGHTALYWYRQSLGQGLEFLIYFQGNSAPDKSGLPSDRFSAERTGGSVSTLTIQRTQQEDSAVYLCASTAVRAGAGNTIYFGEGSWLTVV.

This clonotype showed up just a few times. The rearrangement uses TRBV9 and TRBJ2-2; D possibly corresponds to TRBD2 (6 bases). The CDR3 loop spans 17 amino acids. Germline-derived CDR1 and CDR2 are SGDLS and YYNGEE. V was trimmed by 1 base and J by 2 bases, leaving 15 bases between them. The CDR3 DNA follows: TGTGCCAGCAGCGTACCTGAAAAGGGAGGTAACACCGGGGAGCTGTTTTTT. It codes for CASSVPEKGGNTGELFF.

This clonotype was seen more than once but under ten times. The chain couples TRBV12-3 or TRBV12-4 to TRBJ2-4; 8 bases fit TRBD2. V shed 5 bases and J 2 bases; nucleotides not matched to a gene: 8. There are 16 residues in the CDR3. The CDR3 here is CASSPGGGVTKNIQYF. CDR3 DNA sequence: TGTGCCAGCAGTCCCGGGGGGGGAGTGACCAAAAACATTCAGTACTTC.

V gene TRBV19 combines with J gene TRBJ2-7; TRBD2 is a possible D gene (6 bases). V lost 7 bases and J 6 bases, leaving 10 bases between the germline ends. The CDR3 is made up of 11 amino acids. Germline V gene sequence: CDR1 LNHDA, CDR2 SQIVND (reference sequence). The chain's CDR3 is CASTAGSEQYF. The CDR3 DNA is TGTGCCAGTACTGCGGGGAGCGAGCAGTACTTC. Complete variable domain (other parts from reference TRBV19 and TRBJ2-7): DGGITQSPKYLFRKEGQNVTLSCEQNLNHDAMYWYRQDPGQGLRLIYYSQIVNDFQKGDIAEGYSVSREKKESFPLTVTSAQKNPTAFYLCASTAGSEQYFGPGTRLTVT.

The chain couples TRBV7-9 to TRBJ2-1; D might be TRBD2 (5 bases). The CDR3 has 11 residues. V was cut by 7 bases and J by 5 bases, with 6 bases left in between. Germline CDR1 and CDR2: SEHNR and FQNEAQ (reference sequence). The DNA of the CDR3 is TGTGCCAGCAAGAGGGACAATGAGCAGTTCTTC. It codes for CASKRDNEQFF.

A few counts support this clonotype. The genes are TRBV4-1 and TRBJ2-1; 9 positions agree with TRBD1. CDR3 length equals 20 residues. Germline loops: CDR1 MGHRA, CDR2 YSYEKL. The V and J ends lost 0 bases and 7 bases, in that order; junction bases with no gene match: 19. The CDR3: CASSQEGDPAGQGWWNEQFF. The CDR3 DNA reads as TGCGCCAGCAGCCAAGAAGGCGACCCGGCCGGACAGGGGTGGTGGAATGAGCAGTTCTTC.

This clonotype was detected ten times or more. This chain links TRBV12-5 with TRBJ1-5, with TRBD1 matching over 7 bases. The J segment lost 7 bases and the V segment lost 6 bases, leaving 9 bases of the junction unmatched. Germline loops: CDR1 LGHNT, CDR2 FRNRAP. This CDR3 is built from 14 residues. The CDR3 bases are TGTGCTAGTGGCATGACAGGGAGGTTGCAGCCCCAGCATTTT. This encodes CASGMTGRLQPQHF.

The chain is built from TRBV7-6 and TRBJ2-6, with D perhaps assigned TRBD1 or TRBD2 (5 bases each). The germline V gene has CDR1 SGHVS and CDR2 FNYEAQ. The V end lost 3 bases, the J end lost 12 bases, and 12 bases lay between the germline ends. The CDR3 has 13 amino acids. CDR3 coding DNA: TGTGCCAGCAGCTTCTCGACAGAGGGCGTCCTGACTTTC. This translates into CASSFSTEGVLTF.

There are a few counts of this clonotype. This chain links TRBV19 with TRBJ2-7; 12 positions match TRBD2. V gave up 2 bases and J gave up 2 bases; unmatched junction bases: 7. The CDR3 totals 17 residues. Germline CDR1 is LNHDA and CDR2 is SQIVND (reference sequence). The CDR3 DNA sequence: TGTGCCAGTAGTATAAAGGTACTAGCGGGGGGTGCCTACGAGCAGTACTTC. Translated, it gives CASSIKVLAGGAYEQYF.

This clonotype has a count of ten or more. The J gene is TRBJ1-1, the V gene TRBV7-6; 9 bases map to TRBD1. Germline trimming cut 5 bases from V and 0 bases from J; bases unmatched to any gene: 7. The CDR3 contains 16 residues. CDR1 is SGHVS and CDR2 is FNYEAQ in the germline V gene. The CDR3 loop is CASSAWTGDMNTEAFF. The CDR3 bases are TGTGCCAGCAGCGCCTGGACAGGGGACATGAACACTGAAGCTTTCTTT. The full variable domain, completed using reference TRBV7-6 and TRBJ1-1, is GAGVSQSPRYKVTKRGQDVALRCDPISGHVSLYWYRQALGQGPEFLTYFNYEAQQDKSGLPNDRFSAERPEGSISTLTIQRTEQRDSAMYRCASSAWTGDMNTEAFFGQGTRLTVV.